The rows below give T cell receptor beta chains drawn from one sample of a study of T cell responses to AZD1222 COVID-19 vaccine. TCRdb's copy holds only in-frame clones and misses some; the assay was immunoSEQ multiplex PCR. The sample has some 150,000 clones; 93% are singletons. The sequences come from peripheral blood, collected on day 0 of AZD1222 vaccination. These receptors were obtained from an adult in good health. Each CDR3 is given with its conserved first and last residue. A D gene is named only where the DNA matches it firmly. Clone size is stated in some rows and not others, as once, few, many or a class when expanded.

j_gene: TRBJ1-1; abundance: .; d_gene: .; v_gene: TRBV12-3/TRBV12-4; CDR3nt: TGTGCCAGCAGAAGCCGGGACGGAGAAGCTTTCTTT; CDR3aa: CASRSRDGEAFF
j_gene: TRBJ2-3; abundance: .; d_gene: .; v_gene: TRBV9; CDR3nt: TGTGCCAGCAGCACTAGGACAGGAGGGGCTAGCACAGATACGCAGTATTTT; CDR3aa: CASSTRTGGASTDTQYF
j_gene: TRBJ2-1; abundance: .; d_gene: TRBD2; v_gene: TRBV7-3; CDR3nt: TGTGCCAGCAGCTCCCAGCCAGCGGGGGACAATGAGCAGTTCTTC; CDR3aa: CASSSQPAGDNEQFF
j_gene: TRBJ2-1; abundance: .; d_gene: .; v_gene: TRBV9; CDR3nt: TGTGCCAGCAGCACCCGGTATGAGCAGTTCTTC; CDR3aa: CASSTRYEQFF
j_gene: TRBJ2-7; abundance: .; d_gene: .; v_gene: TRBV7-9; CDR3nt: TGTGCCAGCAGCCCCGAGGGACGGTTTCCCTACGAGCAGTACTTC; CDR3aa: CASSPEGRFPYEQYF
j_gene: TRBJ1-1; abundance: .; d_gene: TRBD1; v_gene: TRBV5-4; CDR3nt: TGTGCCAGCAGCGACCGAAGGACAGGGGGCCTGGACACTGAAGCTTTCTTT; CDR3aa: CASSDRRTGGLDTEAFF
j_gene: TRBJ1-5; abundance: .; d_gene: .; v_gene: TRBV5-6; CDR3nt: TGTGCCAGCAGCTGGGGGGGCCCGAATCAGCCCCAGCATTTT; CDR3aa: CASSWGGPNQPQHF
j_gene: TRBJ1-2; abundance: .; d_gene: .; v_gene: TRBV6-5; CDR3nt: TGTGCCAGCAGTCCCGACAGAGGGGCCTATGGCTACACCTTC; CDR3aa: CASSPDRGAYGYTF
j_gene: TRBJ2-5; abundance: .; d_gene: TRBD2; v_gene: TRBV7-3; CDR3nt: TGTGCCAGCAGGCGCAGCGGGGCCCGGGGAGAGACCCAGTACTTC; CDR3aa: CASRRSGARGETQYF
j_gene: TRBJ1-3; abundance: .; d_gene: .; v_gene: TRBV7-9; CDR3nt: TGTGCCAGCAGCTTAGCGGCCCCTGGAGACACCATATATTTT; CDR3aa: CASSLAAPGDTIYF
j_gene: TRBJ1-6; abundance: .; d_gene: .; v_gene: TRBV28; CDR3nt: TGTGCCAGCAGTTTTCCAGGCGCCAATAATTCACCCCTCCACTTT; CDR3aa: CASSFPGANNSPLHF
j_gene: TRBJ2-7; abundance: few; d_gene: .; v_gene: TRBV19; CDR3nt: TGTGCCAGTAGTCAAAGCGGTAGCGCCAGCTCCTACGAGCAGTACTTC; CDR3aa: CASSQSGSASSYEQYF
j_gene: TRBJ1-1; abundance: .; d_gene: .; v_gene: TRBV7-2; CDR3nt: TGTGCCAGCAGCCCCAACAGAGCTAGAGGCACTGAAGCTTTCTTT; CDR3aa: CASSPNRARGTEAFF
j_gene: TRBJ1-4; abundance: .; d_gene: .; v_gene: TRBV24-1; CDR3nt: TGTGCCACCAGGCTCCAGGGTCGGGAAGAAAAACTGTTTTTT; CDR3aa: CATRLQGREEKLFF
j_gene: TRBJ2-1; abundance: once; d_gene: .; v_gene: TRBV7-9; CDR3nt: TGTGCCAGCAGCTTTCTTCAGCGGAAGAGCTCCTACAATGAGCAGTTCTTC; CDR3aa: CASSFLQRKSSYNEQFF
j_gene: TRBJ2-1; abundance: once; d_gene: .; v_gene: TRBV3-1/TRBV3-2; CDR3nt: TGTGCCAGCAGCCAAGAAAGGACTCCCCCGTGGGATGAGCAGTTCTTC; CDR3aa: CASSQERTPPWDEQFF
j_gene: TRBJ2-1; abundance: .; d_gene: TRBD2; v_gene: TRBV5-1; CDR3nt: TGCGCCAGCAGCTCTAGCGGGGACAGCTCCTACAATGAGCAGTTCTTC; CDR3aa: CASSSSGDSSYNEQFF
j_gene: TRBJ2-2; abundance: .; d_gene: .; v_gene: TRBV5-1; CDR3nt: TGCGCCAGCAGTGGGGTAGCCCCGGGCACCGGGGAGCTGTTTTTT; CDR3aa: CASSGVAPGTGELFF
j_gene: TRBJ1-1; abundance: .; d_gene: .; v_gene: TRBV5-1; CDR3nt: TGCGCCAGCAGTGGCGGAGAGAACACTGAAGCTTTCTTT; CDR3aa: CASSGGENTEAFF
j_gene: TRBJ1-1; abundance: .; d_gene: .; v_gene: TRBV6-6; CDR3nt: TGTGCCAGCACCTCCCGGGGCACTGAAGCTTTCTTT; CDR3aa: CASTSRGTEAFF
j_gene: TRBJ1-3; abundance: .; d_gene: .; v_gene: TRBV30; CDR3nt: TGTGCCTGGAGTCTCGGGATCTCTGGAAACACCATATATTTT; CDR3aa: CAWSLGISGNTIYF
j_gene: TRBJ2-7; abundance: .; d_gene: .; v_gene: TRBV25-1; CDR3nt: TGTGCCAGCACGAAGGCAGGGACCGACGAGCAGTACTTC; CDR3aa: CASTKAGTDEQYF
j_gene: TRBJ1-1; abundance: .; d_gene: .; v_gene: TRBV18; CDR3nt: TGTGCCAGCTCAGGCCCCGACACTGAAGCTTTCTTT; CDR3aa: CASSGPDTEAFF
j_gene: TRBJ2-6; abundance: .; d_gene: TRBD1; v_gene: TRBV5-1; CDR3nt: TGCGCCAGCAGCCAGACCACAGGGGCTGGGGCCAACGTCCTGACTTTC; CDR3aa: CASSQTTGAGANVLTF
j_gene: TRBJ2-2; abundance: .; d_gene: .; v_gene: TRBV4-2; CDR3nt: TGTGCCAGCAGCCAAGAATCTTTCTACACCGGGGAGCTGTTTTTT; CDR3aa: CASSQESFYTGELFF
j_gene: TRBJ2-7; abundance: .; d_gene: TRBD2; v_gene: TRBV11-3; CDR3nt: TGTGCCAGCAGCTTAGCGGGAGGCACGGGCTACGAGCAGTACTTC; CDR3aa: CASSLAGGTGYEQYF
j_gene: TRBJ2-5; abundance: .; d_gene: .; v_gene: TRBV18; CDR3nt: TGTGCCAGCTCACTGACCAAACTCCCCAAAGGCGAGACCCAGTACTTC; CDR3aa: CASSLTKLPKGETQYF
j_gene: TRBJ1-5; abundance: .; d_gene: TRBD1; v_gene: TRBV19; CDR3nt: TGTGCCAGTTCGGGGGGCGGCACCGGGACAGCCAAAAATCAGCCCCAGCATTTT; CDR3aa: CASSGGGTGTAKNQPQHF
j_gene: TRBJ1-1; abundance: once; d_gene: TRBD1; v_gene: TRBV6-1; CDR3nt: TGTGCCAGCAGTGAAATTTTGGACAGGGGGAACACTGAAGCTTTCTTT; CDR3aa: CASSEILDRGNTEAFF
j_gene: TRBJ1-1; abundance: .; d_gene: .; v_gene: TRBV7-9; CDR3nt: TGTGCCAGCAGCTTACAACAGGGCTATAATGAAGCTTTCTTT; CDR3aa: CASSLQQGYNEAFF
j_gene: TRBJ1-4; abundance: .; d_gene: .; v_gene: TRBV18; CDR3nt: TGTGCCAGCTCGCCCCGAGGTTTGACTAATGAAAAACTGTTTTTT; CDR3aa: CASSPRGLTNEKLFF
j_gene: TRBJ2-2; abundance: .; d_gene: .; v_gene: TRBV29-1; CDR3nt: TGCAGCGTTGAGAAACCTAACACCGGGGAGCTGTTTTTT; CDR3aa: CSVEKPNTGELFF
j_gene: TRBJ2-4; abundance: .; d_gene: .; v_gene: TRBV6-5; CDR3nt: TGTGCCAGCAGTTACCCAGGGGGGGCTCGGAACATTCAGTACTTC; CDR3aa: CASSYPGGARNIQYF
j_gene: TRBJ1-1; abundance: .; d_gene: .; v_gene: TRBV19; CDR3nt: TGTGCCAGTAGTATCTACGTCGGAAGGAGCACTGAAGCTTTCTTT; CDR3aa: CASSIYVGRSTEAFF
j_gene: TRBJ1-2; abundance: .; d_gene: TRBD1; v_gene: TRBV5-6; CDR3nt: TGTGCCAGCAGCCTACAGGGGAATTGGGTCTATGGCTACACCTTC; CDR3aa: CASSLQGNWVYGYTF
j_gene: TRBJ2-4; abundance: .; d_gene: .; v_gene: TRBV7-9; CDR3nt: TGTGCCAGCACTTACCCAGGGGGGGACATTCAGTACTTC; CDR3aa: CASTYPGGDIQYF
j_gene: TRBJ1-1; abundance: .; d_gene: TRBD1; v_gene: TRBV19; CDR3nt: TGTGCCAGTAGTGCAGGGGGCGCAAGGGTAACTGAAGCTTTCTTT; CDR3aa: CASSAGGARVTEAFF
j_gene: TRBJ2-3; abundance: once; d_gene: .; v_gene: TRBV6-5; CDR3nt: TGTGCCAGCAGTAATGCGCCAGATACGCAGTATTTT; CDR3aa: CASSNAPDTQYF
j_gene: TRBJ1-4; abundance: .; d_gene: .; v_gene: TRBV6-5; CDR3nt: TGTGCCAGCAGCTATGATCTTAATGAAAAACTGTTTTTT; CDR3aa: CASSYDLNEKLFF
j_gene: TRBJ2-5; abundance: once; d_gene: TRBD2; v_gene: TRBV4-1; CDR3nt: TGCGCCAGCAGCCAGGAGCCAGCGGGAGTCATAGAGACCCAGTACTTC; CDR3aa: CASSQEPAGVIETQYF
j_gene: TRBJ1-3; abundance: .; d_gene: .; v_gene: TRBV12-3/TRBV12-4; CDR3nt: TGTGCCAGCAGTACACGAAACACCATATATTTT; CDR3aa: CASSTRNTIYF
j_gene: TRBJ1-2; abundance: .; d_gene: .; v_gene: TRBV19; CDR3nt: TGTGCCAGTAGTATCGCAGTAAACTATGGCTACACCTTC; CDR3aa: CASSIAVNYGYTF
j_gene: TRBJ1-5; abundance: .; d_gene: .; v_gene: TRBV7-2; CDR3nt: TGTGCCAGCAGCTTGCGGAGGGACCCTCAGCCCCAGCATTTT; CDR3aa: CASSLRRDPQPQHF
j_gene: TRBJ2-1; abundance: .; d_gene: .; v_gene: TRBV6-5; CDR3nt: TGTGCCAGCAGTTCCAGGGATGAGCAGTTCTTC; CDR3aa: CASSSRDEQFF
j_gene: TRBJ1-6; abundance: .; d_gene: .; v_gene: TRBV7-2; CDR3nt: TGTGCCAGCAGCTTAATGGGCCAACCGGGTTCACCCCTCCACTTT; CDR3aa: CASSLMGQPGSPLHF
j_gene: TRBJ1-3; abundance: .; d_gene: .; v_gene: TRBV30; CDR3nt: TGTGCCTGGAGTCCCTCCTCTGGAAACACCATATATTTT; CDR3aa: CAWSPSSGNTIYF
j_gene: TRBJ2-2; abundance: .; d_gene: .; v_gene: TRBV19; CDR3nt: TGTGCCAGTAGTGCCAGGGGGGCGGGGACCGGGGAGCTGTTTTTT; CDR3aa: CASSARGAGTGELFF
j_gene: TRBJ1-3; abundance: .; d_gene: .; v_gene: TRBV20-1; CDR3nt: TGCAGTGCTAGTCCAGTTGAAAGGGGCTCTGGAAACACCATATATTTT; CDR3aa: CSASPVERGSGNTIYF
j_gene: TRBJ1-1; abundance: .; d_gene: .; v_gene: TRBV19; CDR3nt: TGTGCCAGTAGTCGGCAGGGCCCCATGAACACTGAAGCTTTCTTT; CDR3aa: CASSRQGPMNTEAFF
j_gene: TRBJ1-1; abundance: .; d_gene: .; v_gene: TRBV30; CDR3nt: TGTGCCTGGAGTGGACGGCTGAACACTGAAGCTTTCTTT; CDR3aa: CAWSGRLNTEAFF
j_gene: TRBJ1-2; abundance: .; d_gene: .; v_gene: TRBV9; CDR3nt: TGTGCCAGCAGCCCGGGGGGGTACAACTATGGCTACACCTTC; CDR3aa: CASSPGGYNYGYTF
j_gene: TRBJ2-1; abundance: .; d_gene: TRBD2; v_gene: TRBV4-2; CDR3nt: TGTGCCAGCAGCCAAAGTGGAGCGGGGGGTGGTGAGCAGTTCTTC; CDR3aa: CASSQSGAGGGEQFF
j_gene: TRBJ1-1; abundance: .; d_gene: .; v_gene: TRBV19; CDR3nt: TGTGCCAGTATAGGGACGGTGAACACTGAAGCTTTCTTT; CDR3aa: CASIGTVNTEAFF
j_gene: TRBJ2-1; abundance: .; d_gene: TRBD1; v_gene: TRBV3-1/TRBV3-2; CDR3nt: TGTGCCAGCAGCTTAAGTGGGGACAGGGGAAGCTTGTTCTACAATGAGCAGTTCTTC; CDR3aa: CASSLSGDRGSLFYNEQFF
j_gene: TRBJ1-1; abundance: .; d_gene: TRBD1; v_gene: TRBV5-6; CDR3nt: TGTGCCAGCAGCTTTGACTGGACAGGGGGTGTTACTGAAGCTTTCTTT; CDR3aa: CASSFDWTGGVTEAFF
j_gene: TRBJ1-1; abundance: .; d_gene: .; v_gene: TRBV19; CDR3nt: TGTGCCAGTATGGACCGGGGGACTGAAGCTTTCTTT; CDR3aa: CASMDRGTEAFF